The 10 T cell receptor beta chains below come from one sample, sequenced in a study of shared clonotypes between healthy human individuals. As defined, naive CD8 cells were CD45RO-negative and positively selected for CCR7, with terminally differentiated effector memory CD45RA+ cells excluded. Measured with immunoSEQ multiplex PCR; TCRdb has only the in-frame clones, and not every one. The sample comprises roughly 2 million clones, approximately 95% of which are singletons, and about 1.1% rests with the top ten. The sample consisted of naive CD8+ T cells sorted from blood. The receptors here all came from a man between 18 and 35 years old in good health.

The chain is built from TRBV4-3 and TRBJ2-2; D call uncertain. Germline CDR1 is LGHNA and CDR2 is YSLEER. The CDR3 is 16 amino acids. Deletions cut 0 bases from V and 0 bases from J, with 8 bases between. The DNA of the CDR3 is TGCGCCAGCAGCCAAGATCCGGCAGCGAACACCGGGGAGCTGTTTTTT. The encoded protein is CASSQDPAANTGELFF.

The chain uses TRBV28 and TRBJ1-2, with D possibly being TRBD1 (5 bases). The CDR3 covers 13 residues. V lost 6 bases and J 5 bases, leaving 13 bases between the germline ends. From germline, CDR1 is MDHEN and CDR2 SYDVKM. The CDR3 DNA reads TGTGCCAGCAGCCCCGGAGGGGTGTATGGCTACACCTTC. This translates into CASSPGGVYGYTF.

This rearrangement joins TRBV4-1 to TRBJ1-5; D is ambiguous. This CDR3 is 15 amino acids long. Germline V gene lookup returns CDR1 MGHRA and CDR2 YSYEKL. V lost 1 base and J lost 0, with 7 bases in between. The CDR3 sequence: CASSQVQDSNQPQHF. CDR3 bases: TGCGCCAGCAGCCAAGTTCAAGATAGCAATCAGCCCCAGCATTTT.

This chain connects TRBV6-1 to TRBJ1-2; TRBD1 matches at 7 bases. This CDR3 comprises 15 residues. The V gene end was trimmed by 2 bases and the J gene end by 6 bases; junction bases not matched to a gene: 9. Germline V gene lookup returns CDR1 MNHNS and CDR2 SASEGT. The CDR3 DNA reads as TGTGCCAGCAGTGAAACCCCCCGGACAGGAGATGGCTACACCTTC. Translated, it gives CASSETPRTGDGYTF.

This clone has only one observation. CDR3 nucleotide sequence: TGTGCCAGCAGTTGGGAGAAGGGACAGGGACACAATGAGCAGTTCTTC. Amino acid sequence: CASSWEKGQGHNEQFF. This chain links TRBV27 with TRBJ2-1; 9 bases match TRBD1. The CDR3 totals 16 residues. The germline V gene has CDR1 MNHEY and CDR2 SMNVEV (reference sequence). J gave up 5 bases and V 4 bases, and 9 bases lay outside the gene matches.

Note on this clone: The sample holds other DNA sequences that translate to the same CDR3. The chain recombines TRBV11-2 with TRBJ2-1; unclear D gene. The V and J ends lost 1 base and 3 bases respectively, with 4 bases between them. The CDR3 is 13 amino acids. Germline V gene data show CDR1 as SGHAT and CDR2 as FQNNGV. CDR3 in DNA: TGTGCCAGCAGCTTAGTCGGCTACAATGAGCAGTTCTTC. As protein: CASSLVGYNEQFF. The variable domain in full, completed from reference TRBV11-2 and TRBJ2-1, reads EAGVAQSPRYKIIEKRQSVAFWCNPISGHATLYWYQQILGQGPKLLIQFQNNGVVDDSQLPKDRFSAERLKGVDSTLKIQPAKLEDSAVYLCASSLVGYNEQFFGPGTRLTVL.

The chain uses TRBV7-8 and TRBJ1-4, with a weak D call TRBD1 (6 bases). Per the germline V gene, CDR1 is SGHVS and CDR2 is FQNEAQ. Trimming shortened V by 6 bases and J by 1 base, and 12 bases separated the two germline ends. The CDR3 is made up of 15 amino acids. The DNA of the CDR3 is TGTGCCAGCAGACCCTTACAGGGAACTAATGAAAAACTGTTTTTT. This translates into CASRPLQGTNEKLFF.

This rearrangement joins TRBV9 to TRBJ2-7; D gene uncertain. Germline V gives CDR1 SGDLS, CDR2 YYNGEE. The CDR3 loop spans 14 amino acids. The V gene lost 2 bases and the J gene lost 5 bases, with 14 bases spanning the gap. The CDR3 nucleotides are TGTGCCAGCAGCGTCGGAAACGGCCCGAACGAGCAGTACTTC. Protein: CASSVGNGPNEQYF.

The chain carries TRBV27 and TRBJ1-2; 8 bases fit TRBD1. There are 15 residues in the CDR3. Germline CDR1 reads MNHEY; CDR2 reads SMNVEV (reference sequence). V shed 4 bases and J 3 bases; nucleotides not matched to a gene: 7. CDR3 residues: CASSWTGKIYYGYTF. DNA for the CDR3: TGTGCCAGCAGTTGGACAGGGAAAATCTACTATGGCTACACCTTC.

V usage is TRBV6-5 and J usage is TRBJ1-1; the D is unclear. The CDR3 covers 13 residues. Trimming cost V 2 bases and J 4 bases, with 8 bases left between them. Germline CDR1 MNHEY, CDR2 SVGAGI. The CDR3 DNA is TGTGCCAGCAGTTACGGGAGCGTCACTGAAGCTTTCTTT. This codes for CASSYGSVTEAFF.